The 7 T cell receptor beta chains listed next were all sequenced from one sample in a study of human T cells and chemical hapten exposure. MiXCR was run by TCRdb on the RACE reads, yielding one entry per CDR3 protein. The data contain under 40,000 distinct CDR3 sequences, 9.5% to 15% of them seen just once; the ten biggest clones take up 1.5% to 2%. Time point meaning: pre-sensitization, week 0. Treatment defined: therapeutic diphenylcyclopropenone sensitization with weekly scalp DPC. Total RNA was extracted from unfractionated whole blood. The sample was whole blood, taken in connection with sensitization to the hapten diphenylcyclopropenone (DPC). These receptors all come from a woman aged 40 to 50 with alopecia areata. Some clones in this sample may be carry-over from other donors' samples.

This clonotype was picked up many times. The J gene is TRBJ2-6, the V gene TRBV19; D perhaps matches TRBD1 (5 bases). The CDR3 sequence is 15 residues long. With 3 bases removed from V and 1 base from J, the gap between germline ends came to 7 bases. The germline V gene has CDR1 LNHDA and CDR2 SQIVND (reference sequence). The CDR3 nucleotides read TGTGCCAGTAGTATCGACAGATCTGGGGCCAACGTCCTGACTTTC. It translates to CASSIDRSGANVLTF.

This clonotype appeared many times. The genes are TRBV6-1 and TRBJ1-1; D gene unclear. Deletions cut 3 bases from V and 3 bases from J, with 5 bases between. CDR1 is MNHNS, CDR2 SASEGT, per germline. This CDR3 has 12 residues. CDR3: CASSDSYTEAFF. The CDR3 DNA reads TGTGCCAGCAGTGACAGTTACACTGAAGCTTTCTTT.

This clonotype has a handful of counts. This sequence joins TRBV19 and TRBJ1-5; D is undetermined. Per the germline V gene, CDR1 is LNHDA and CDR2 is SQIVND (reference sequence). The V gene lost 2 bases and the J gene lost 4 bases, with 18 bases spanning the gap. CDR3 length equals 17 residues. The CDR3 spells CASSITFWRHPNQPQHF. CDR3 in DNA: TGTGCCAGTAGTATAACGTTTTGGCGGCACCCAAATCAGCCCCAGCATTTT.

This clonotype has only a few counts. The rearrangement links TRBV7-2 to TRBJ1-1; D is ambiguous. Germline values: CDR1 SGHTA, CDR2 FQGNSA. This CDR3 region has 13 residues. Trimming stripped 3 bases from V and 1 base from J, with 6 bases between. This CDR3 reads CASSFGPNTEAFF. The DNA for the CDR3 is TGTGCCAGCAGCTTCGGACCGAACACTGAAGCTTTCTTT.

The rearrangement joins TRBV27 to TRBJ2-5; no firm D call. The CDR3 runs to 13 residues. Between the trimmed V and J ends, which lost 6 bases and 4 bases, there was a span of 12 bases. CDR1 MNHEY and CDR2 SMNVEV come from the germline V gene (reference sequence). CDR3 in DNA: TGTGCCAGCAGAAACCCTGTTGGAGAGACCCAGTACTTC. Translated, it gives CASRNPVGETQYF.

This clonotype was observed a few times. J is TRBJ1-2 and V is TRBV28, with D possibly TRBD1 on 5 matching bases. The CDR3 spans 15 residues. V dropped 6 bases and J dropped 3 bases, with 17 bases sitting between them. The germline V gene encodes CDR1 MDHEN and CDR2 SYDVKM. The CDR3 protein is CASSSFPGGDYGYTF. The CDR3 coding sequence is TGTGCCAGCAGCTCCTTCCCCGGGGGTGACTATGGCTACACCTTC.

This clonotype was observed a handful of times. The chain links TRBV4-1 to TRBJ2-3, with a tentative D call TRBD2 (6 bases). The CDR3 runs 15 residues. Germline assignment: CDR1 MGHRA and CDR2 YSYEKL. V was trimmed by 1 base and J by 2 bases, leaving 10 bases between them. CDR3 loop: CASSQVASDTDTQYF. CDR3 coding DNA: TGCGCCAGCAGCCAAGTGGCTAGCGACACAGATACGCAGTATTTT.